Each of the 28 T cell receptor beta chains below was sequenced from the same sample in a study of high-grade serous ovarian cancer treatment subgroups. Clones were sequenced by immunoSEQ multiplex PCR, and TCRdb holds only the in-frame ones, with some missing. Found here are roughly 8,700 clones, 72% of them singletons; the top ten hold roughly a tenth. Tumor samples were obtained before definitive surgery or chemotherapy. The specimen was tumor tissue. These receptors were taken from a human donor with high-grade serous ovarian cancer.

CDR3 coding DNA: TGTGCCAGCAGCCCTTGGTATGAGCAGTTCTTC. Its protein product is CASSPWYEQFF. The chain carries TRBV21-1 and TRBJ2-1. TRBV21-1 is flagged as a pseudogene. This CDR3 spans 11 amino acids.

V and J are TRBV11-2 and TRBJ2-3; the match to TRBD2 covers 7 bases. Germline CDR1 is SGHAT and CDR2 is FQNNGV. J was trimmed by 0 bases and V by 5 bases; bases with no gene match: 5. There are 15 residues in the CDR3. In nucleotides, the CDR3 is TGTGCCAGCAGCCGCACTAGCGTTAGCACAGATACGCAGTATTTT. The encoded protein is CASSRTSVSTDTQYF.

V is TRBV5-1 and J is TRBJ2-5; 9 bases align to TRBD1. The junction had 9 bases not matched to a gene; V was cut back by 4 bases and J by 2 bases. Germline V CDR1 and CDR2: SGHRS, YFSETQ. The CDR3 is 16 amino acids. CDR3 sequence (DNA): TGCGCCAGCAGCCCCCGCGGACAGGGGACGCAAGAGACCCAGTACTTC. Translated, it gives CASSPRGQGTQETQYF.

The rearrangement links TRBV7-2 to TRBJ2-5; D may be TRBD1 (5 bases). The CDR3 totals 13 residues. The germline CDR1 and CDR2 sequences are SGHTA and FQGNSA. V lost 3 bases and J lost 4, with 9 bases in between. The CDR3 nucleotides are TGTGCCAGCAGCTTCAGGGTAGTAGAGACCCAGTACTTC. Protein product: CASSFRVVETQYF.

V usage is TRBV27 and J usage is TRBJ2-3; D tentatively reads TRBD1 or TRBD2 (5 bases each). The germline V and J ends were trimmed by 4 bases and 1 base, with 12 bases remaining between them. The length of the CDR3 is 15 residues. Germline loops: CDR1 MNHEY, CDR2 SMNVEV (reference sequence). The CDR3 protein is CASSSTGRGTDTQYF. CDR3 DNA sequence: TGTGCCAGCAGTTCAACGGGGCGGGGCACAGATACGCAGTATTTT.

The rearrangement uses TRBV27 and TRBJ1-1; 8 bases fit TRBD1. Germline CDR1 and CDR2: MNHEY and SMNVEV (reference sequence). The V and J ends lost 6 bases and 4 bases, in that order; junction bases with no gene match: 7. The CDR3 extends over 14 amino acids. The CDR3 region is CASRLTGVTTEAFF. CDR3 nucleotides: TGTGCCAGCAGGTTGACAGGGGTCACCACTGAAGCTTTCTTT.

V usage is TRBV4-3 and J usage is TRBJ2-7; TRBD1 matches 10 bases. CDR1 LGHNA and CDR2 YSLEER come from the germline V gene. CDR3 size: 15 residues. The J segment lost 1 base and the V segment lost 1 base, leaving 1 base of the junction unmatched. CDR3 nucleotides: TGCGCCAGCAGCCAAGGGGACAGGGGATCCTACGAGCAGTACTTC. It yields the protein CASSQGDRGSYEQYF.

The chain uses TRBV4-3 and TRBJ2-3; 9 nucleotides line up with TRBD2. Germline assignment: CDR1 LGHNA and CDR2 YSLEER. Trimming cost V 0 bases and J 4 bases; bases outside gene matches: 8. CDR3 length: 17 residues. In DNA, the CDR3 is TGCGCCAGCAGCCAAGATAGGGGACTAGCTGGGGCAGATACGCAGTATTTT. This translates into CASSQDRGLAGADTQYF.

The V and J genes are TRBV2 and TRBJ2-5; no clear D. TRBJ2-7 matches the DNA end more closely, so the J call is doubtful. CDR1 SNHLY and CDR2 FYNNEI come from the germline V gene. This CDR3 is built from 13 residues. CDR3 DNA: TGTGCCAGCAGTGGCCTATTCCTGGGCGAGCAGTACTTC. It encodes CASSGLFLGEQYF.

As DNA, the CDR3 is TGTGCCAGCACCCTCATGGGCAGGGGGGGAAACACCATATATTTT. Protein product: CASTLMGRGGNTIYF. This chain links TRBV6-5 with TRBJ1-3; 7 bases agree with TRBD1. In germline, CDR1 is MNHEY, CDR2 SVGAGI. The CDR3 runs 15 residues. The J segment lost 4 bases and the V segment lost 7 bases, leaving 10 bases of the junction unmatched.

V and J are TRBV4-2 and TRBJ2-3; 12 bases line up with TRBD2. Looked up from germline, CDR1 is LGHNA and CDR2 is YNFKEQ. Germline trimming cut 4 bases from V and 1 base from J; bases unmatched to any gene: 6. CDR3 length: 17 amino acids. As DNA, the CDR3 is TGTGCCAGCAGCCCGACACGGACTAGCGGGGGCACAGATACGCAGTATTTT. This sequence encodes CASSPTRTSGGTDTQYF.

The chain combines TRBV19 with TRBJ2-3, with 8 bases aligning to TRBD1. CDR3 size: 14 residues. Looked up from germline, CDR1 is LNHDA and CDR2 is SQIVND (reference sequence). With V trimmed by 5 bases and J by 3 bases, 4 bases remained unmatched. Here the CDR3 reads CASSRQGATDTQYF. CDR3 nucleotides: TGTGCCAGTAGTCGGCAGGGGGCAACAGATACGCAGTATTTT.

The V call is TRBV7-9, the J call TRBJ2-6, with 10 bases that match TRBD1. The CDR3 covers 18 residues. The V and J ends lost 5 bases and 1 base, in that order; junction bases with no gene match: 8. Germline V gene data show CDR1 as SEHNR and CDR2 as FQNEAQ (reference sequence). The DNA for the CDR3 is TGTGCCAGCAGCCTTCGACAGGGGGCGAATTCTGGGGCCAACGTCCTGACTTTC. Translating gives CASSLRQGANSGANVLTF.

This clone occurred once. The CDR3 nucleotides are TGTGCCAGCAGTTGGGGAAATGAGCAGTTCTTC. This sequence encodes CASSWGNEQFF. The chain combines TRBV7-9 with TRBJ2-1, with D hard to call. Between the trimmed V and J ends, which lost 6 bases and 7 bases, there was a span of 7 bases. The germline gives CDR1 SEHNR, CDR2 FQNEAQ (reference sequence). This CDR3 spans 11 amino acids.

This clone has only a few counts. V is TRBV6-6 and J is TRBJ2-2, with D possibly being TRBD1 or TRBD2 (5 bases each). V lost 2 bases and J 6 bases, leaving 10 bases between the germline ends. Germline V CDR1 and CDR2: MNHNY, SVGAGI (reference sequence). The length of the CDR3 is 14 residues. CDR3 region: CASSYERGPGELFF. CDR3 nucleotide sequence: TGTGCCAGCAGTTACGAGAGGGGACCCGGGGAGCTGTTTTTT.

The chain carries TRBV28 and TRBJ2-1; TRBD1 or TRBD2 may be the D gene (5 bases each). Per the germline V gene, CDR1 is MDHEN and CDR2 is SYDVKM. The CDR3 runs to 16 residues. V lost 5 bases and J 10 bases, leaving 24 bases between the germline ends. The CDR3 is CASSTSRDRPILEQFF. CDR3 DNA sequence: TGTGCCAGCAGTACCTCCCGGGACCGACCCATCTTGGAGCAGTTCTTC.

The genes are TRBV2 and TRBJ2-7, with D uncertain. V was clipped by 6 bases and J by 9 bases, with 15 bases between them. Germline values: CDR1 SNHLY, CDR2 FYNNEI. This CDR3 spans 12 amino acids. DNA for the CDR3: TGTGCCAGCAGAGATACGCTTAAGTGGCAGTACTTC. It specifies CASRDTLKWQYF.

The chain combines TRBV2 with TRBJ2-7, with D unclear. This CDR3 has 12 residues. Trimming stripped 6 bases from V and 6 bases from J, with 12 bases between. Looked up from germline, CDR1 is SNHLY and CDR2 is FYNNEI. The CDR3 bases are TGTGCCAGCAGAGAGACCCCTCTCGAGCAGTACTTC. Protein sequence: CASRETPLEQYF.

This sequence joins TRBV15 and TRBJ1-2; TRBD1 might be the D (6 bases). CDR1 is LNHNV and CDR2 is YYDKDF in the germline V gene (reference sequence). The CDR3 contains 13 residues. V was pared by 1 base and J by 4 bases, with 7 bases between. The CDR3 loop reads CATSRGTAYGYTF. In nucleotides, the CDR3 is TGTGCCACCAGCAGAGGGACAGCCTATGGCTACACCTTC.

DNA of the CDR3: TGTGCCTCAAGGGCGGGACAGGGGTCCTTCGGAAACACCATATATTTT. Protein: CASRAGQGSFGNTIYF. The chain has TRBV7-6 and TRBJ1-3, with TRBD1 identical over 10 bases. Trimming at V came to 11 bases and at J to 4 bases, leaving 14 bases not matched to a gene. The CDR3 length is 16 residues. Germline V gene sequence: CDR1 SGHVS, CDR2 FNYEAQ.

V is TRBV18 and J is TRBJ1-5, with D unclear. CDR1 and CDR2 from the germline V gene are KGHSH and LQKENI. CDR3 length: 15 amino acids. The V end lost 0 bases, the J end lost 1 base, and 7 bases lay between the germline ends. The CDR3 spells CASSPPTGSNQPQHF. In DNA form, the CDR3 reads TGTGCCAGCTCACCACCAACCGGAAGCAATCAGCCCCAGCATTTT.

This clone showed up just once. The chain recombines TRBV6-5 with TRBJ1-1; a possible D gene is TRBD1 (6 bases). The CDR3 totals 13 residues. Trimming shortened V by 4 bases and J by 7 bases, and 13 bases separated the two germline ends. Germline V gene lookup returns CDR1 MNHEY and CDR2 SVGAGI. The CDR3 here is CASSLNRDFEAFF. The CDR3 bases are TGTGCCAGCAGTTTGAACAGGGATTTTGAAGCTTTCTTT.

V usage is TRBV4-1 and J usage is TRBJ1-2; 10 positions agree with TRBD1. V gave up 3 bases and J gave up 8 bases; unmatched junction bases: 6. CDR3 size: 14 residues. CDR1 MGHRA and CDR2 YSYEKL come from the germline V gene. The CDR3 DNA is TGCGCCAGCAGCCAGTCGACAGGGGGCTTGGGCTACACCTTC. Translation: CASSQSTGGLGYTF.

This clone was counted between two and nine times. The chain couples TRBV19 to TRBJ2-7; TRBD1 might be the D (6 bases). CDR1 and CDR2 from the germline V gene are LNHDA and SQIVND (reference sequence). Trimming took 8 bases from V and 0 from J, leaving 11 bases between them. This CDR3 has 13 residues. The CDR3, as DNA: TGTGCCAGTCAACAGGGTCCCTCCTACGAGCAGTACTTC. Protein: CASQQGPSYEQYF.

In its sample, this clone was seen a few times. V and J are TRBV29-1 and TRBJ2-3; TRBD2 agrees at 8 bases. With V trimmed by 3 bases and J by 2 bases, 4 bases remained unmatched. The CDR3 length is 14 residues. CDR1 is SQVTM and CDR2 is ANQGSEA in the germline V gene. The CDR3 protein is CSVDGRASTDTQYF. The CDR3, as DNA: TGCAGCGTTGACGGGAGGGCCTCCACAGATACGCAGTATTTT.

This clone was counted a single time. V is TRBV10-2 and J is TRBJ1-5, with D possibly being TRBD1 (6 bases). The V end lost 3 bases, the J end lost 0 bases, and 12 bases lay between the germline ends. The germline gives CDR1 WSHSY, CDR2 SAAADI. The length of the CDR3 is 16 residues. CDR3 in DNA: TGCGCCAGCAGTGACTTAGACAGGAGTAGCAATCAGCCCCAGCATTTT. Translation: CASSDLDRSSNQPQHF.

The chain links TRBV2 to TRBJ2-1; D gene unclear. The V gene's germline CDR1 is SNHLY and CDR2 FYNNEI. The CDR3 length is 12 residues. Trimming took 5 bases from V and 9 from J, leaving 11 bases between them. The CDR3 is CASSPNSGEQFF. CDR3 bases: TGTGCCAGCAGTCCTAACTCCGGTGAGCAGTTCTTC.

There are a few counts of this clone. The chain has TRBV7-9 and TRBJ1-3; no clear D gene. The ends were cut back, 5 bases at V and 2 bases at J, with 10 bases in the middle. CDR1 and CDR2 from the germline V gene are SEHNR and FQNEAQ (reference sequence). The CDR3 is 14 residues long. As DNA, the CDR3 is TGTGCCAGCAGCCCGGACGCGGCTGGAAACACCATATATTTT. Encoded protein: CASSPDAAGNTIYF.